The 15 T cell receptor beta chains below were found in one sample sequenced in a study of blood T cell repertoires in COVID-19. Here immunoSEQ multiplex PCR was the method, and the copy in TCRdb shows in-frame clones only, minus some. The repertoire holds some 320,000 clones, with around 92% as singletons. Sequences were obtained from PBMCs or T cells enriched from blood (not recorded which). The receptors derive from a woman aged 45-65 years who had been exposed to COVID-19.

This rearrangement joins TRBV30 to TRBJ1-5; tentatively, D is TRBD1 (6 bases). There are 13 residues in the CDR3. Germline V gene sequence: CDR1 GTSNPN, CDR2 SVGIG (reference sequence). The V end was cut by 3 bases, the J end by 7 bases, with 13 bases between. The CDR3 region is CAWRYRERQPQHF. CDR3 coding DNA: TGTGCCTGGAGGTACAGGGAGCGCCAGCCCCAGCATTTT.

V usage is TRBV6-6 and J usage is TRBJ2-7; 7 nucleotides match TRBD1. J was trimmed by 5 bases and V by 6 bases; bases with no gene match: 13. CDR3 size: 15 residues. The germline V gene has CDR1 MNHNY and CDR2 SVGAGI (reference sequence). The CDR3 DNA is TGTGCCAGCAGCTACCCCGGCAGGGGGACCCACGAGCAGTACTTC. Its protein is CASSYPGRGTHEQYF.

The chain employs TRBV10-2 and TRBJ1-1; D possibly corresponds to TRBD1 (5 bases). Trimming cost V 7 bases and J 9 bases, with 15 bases left between them. CDR1 is WSHSY, CDR2 SAAADI, per germline. This CDR3 has 12 residues. CDR3 sequence: CASIGTTEKAFF. The CDR3, as DNA: TGCGCCAGCATTGGAACGACAGAAAAAGCTTTCTTT.

The chain carries TRBV6-5 and TRBJ1-2, with a tentative D call TRBD1 (6 bases). V was pared by 0 bases and J by 7 bases, with 6 bases between. The CDR3 sequence is 12 residues long. Germline V gives CDR1 MNHEY, CDR2 SVGAGI. The CDR3 DNA is TGTGCCAGCAGTTACTCAGGGGGTGGCTACACCTTC. As protein: CASSYSGGGYTF.

The genes are TRBV2 and TRBJ2-7, with 7 bases lining up with TRBD1. CDR1 and CDR2 (germline): SNHLY, FYNNEI. The CDR3 length is 13 residues. Trimming cost V 6 bases and J 2 bases; bases outside gene matches: 4. The CDR3 DNA follows: TGTGCCAGCAGACCGACAGGGACCTACGAGCAGTACTTC. This sequence encodes CASRPTGTYEQYF.

This rearrangement joins TRBV28 to TRBJ2-7, with a weak D call TRBD2 (5 bases). The CDR3 is 14 amino acids. Trimming shortened V by 7 bases and J by 6 bases, and 19 bases separated the two germline ends. The germline gives CDR1 MDHEN, CDR2 SYDVKM. The CDR3 nucleotides are TGTGCCAGCAAAGCGCTTAGGACTTTGGCCGAGCAGTACTTC. Translated, it gives CASKALRTLAEQYF. Based on the CDR3 plus reference TRBV28 and TRBJ2-7, the full variable domain is DVKVTQSSRYLVKRTGEKVFLECVQDMDHENMFWYRQDPGLGLRLIYFSYDVKMKEKGDIPEGYSVSREKKERFSLILESASTNQTSMYLCASKALRTLAEQYFGPGTRLTVT.

Turning to this clone: Different DNA sequences within this sample yield the same CDR3. The genes are TRBV7-9 and TRBJ2-7; 11 bases line up with TRBD1. The CDR3 loop spans 15 amino acids. V trimming: 5 bases; J trimming: 3 bases; junction bases outside the gene matches: 6. Germline loops: CDR1 SEHNR, CDR2 FQNEAQ (reference sequence). CDR3 sequence: CASSAAGTGGYEQYF. The CDR3 DNA reads TGTGCCAGCAGCGCAGCCGGGACAGGGGGCTACGAGCAGTACTTC.

The chain employs TRBV28 and TRBJ1-5, with a tentative D call TRBD1 (5 bases). Germline V lookup: CDR1 MDHEN, CDR2 SYDVKM. The CDR3 totals 15 residues. V shed 8 bases and J shed 5 bases, with 19 bases lying between them. The CDR3 protein is CASSGAGGLDQPQHF. DNA of the CDR3: TGTGCCAGCTCCGGAGCGGGGGGACTTGATCAGCCCCAGCATTTT.

V and J are TRBV6-1 and TRBJ2-5, with 10 bases that match TRBD2. The trim removed 2 bases at V and 4 bases at J, leaving 10 bases unmatched. CDR3 length: 17 amino acids. Germline V gives CDR1 MNHNS, CDR2 SASEGT. CDR3 in DNA: TGTGCCAGCAGTGAAAGGATAGCGGGGGGTCCAGGAGAGACCCAGTACTTC. It translates to CASSERIAGGPGETQYF.

This clone has just a few counts. The chain joins TRBV12-3 or TRBV12-4 to TRBJ2-7; D perhaps matches TRBD1 (5 bases). Deletions cut 3 bases from V and 3 bases from J, with 9 bases between. The CDR3 is 13 residues long. The CDR3 sequence is CASSFSGLYEQYF. Written as DNA, the CDR3 is TGTGCCAGCAGTTTTTCAGGGCTCTACGAGCAGTACTTC.

The chain joins TRBV9 to TRBJ1-6; 9 bases map to TRBD1. Germline V gene sequence: CDR1 SGDLS, CDR2 YYNGEE. The CDR3 has 15 residues. After removal of 4 bases from V and 6 bases from J, the junction contained 5 bases not matched to a gene. CDR3: CASSPGQGFNSPLHF. In nucleotides, the CDR3 is TGTGCCAGCAGCCCGGGACAGGGTTTTAATTCACCCCTCCACTTT.

The chain combines TRBV6-5 with TRBJ1-1, with D maybe TRBD1 (5 bases). Trimming shortened V by 7 bases and J by 5 bases, and 17 bases separated the two germline ends. This CDR3 contains 14 residues. Germline CDR1 and CDR2: MNHEY and SVGAGI. The CDR3 nucleotides read TGTGCCAGCATTAACCTTGTCGGGGGGACTGAAGCTTTCTTT. Amino acids: CASINLVGGTEAFF.

This chain's CDR3 is CASSEAVWDRANQPQHF. In nucleotides, the CDR3 is TGTGCCAGCAGTGAAGCGGTTTGGGACAGGGCCAATCAGCCCCAGCATTTT. The rearrangement uses TRBV2 and TRBJ1-5; 9 bases agree with TRBD1. CDR1 SNHLY and CDR2 FYNNEI come from the germline V gene. J lost 3 bases, V lost 0 bases, and 6 bases had no gene match. The CDR3 runs to 17 residues.

The chain couples TRBV19 to TRBJ1-2, with TRBD1 identical over 7 bases. This CDR3 is built from 15 residues. Germline trimming cut 5 bases from V and 6 bases from J; bases unmatched to any gene: 12. Germline values: CDR1 LNHDA, CDR2 SQIVND (reference sequence). The CDR3: CASSWRQTGFNGYTF. The CDR3 nucleotides read TGTGCCAGTAGTTGGCGGCAGACAGGGTTTAATGGCTACACCTTC.

This clone was detected only once. This chain links TRBV10-3 with TRBJ2-3; TRBD2 matches 12 bases. The CDR3 has 17 amino acids. Losses at the gene ends were 2 bases for V and 4 bases for J; bases not matched to a gene: 7. Germline CDR1 ENHRY, CDR2 SYGVKD. CDR3 sequence: CAISEDLAGGPSDTQYF. The CDR3 nucleotides are TGTGCCATCAGTGAGGACCTAGCGGGGGGGCCATCAGATACGCAGTATTTT.